This entry describes one T cell receptor (beta chain). In its sample, this clone was seen a few times. Its binding antigen is unknown. Base quality data are lacking; no much larger clone is found one base away. This entry is derived from a study of cytotoxic CD8 clonotypes in ibrutinib-treated CLL (dated by TCRdb to about 2021). Concerning the study at large: In this cohort, around 15 patients were treatment-naive and some 10 were relapsed/refractory, while roughly 18 had unmutated IGHV. Responses were partial in approximately 24 patients and complete in 2; after median around 65 months follow-up, roughly 14 stayed in remission and about twelve progressed. Response samples were taken after a median of roughly 12 months on treatment, ranging from 6 to 36 months. On average, each sample had 255,043 productive templates and about 89,000 productive rearrangements. Of the 85 to 95 participants in the trial, 25 to 30 had longitudinal samples available. Cryopreserved peripheral blood mononuclear cells were obtained before treatment, at response, and at either sustained remission or disease progression. Every sample from remission and from progressive disease was obtained while the patients were still on ibrutinib.

Study-wide conclusions, independent of this receptor: At baseline, clonality was higher than in age-matched healthy donors and showed a strong correlation with circulating CD8+ T-cell counts. An increase in clonality was observed at ibrutinib response, with clonality remaining stable during sustained remission and falling back toward baseline at progression. Sampling times were not matched between patients in sustained remission and patients whose disease was progressing, and lymph node repertoires were not examined. Public clonotypes were rare and either shrank or stayed stable during treatment, and the rise in clonality at ibrutinib response reflected expansion of private clonotypes.

A MiSeq instrument was used for deep resolution sequencing, which targeted depths ranging from 1 in 1 million up to 1 in 200,000 T cells, with coverage averaging 10x for each clonotype. TCR beta libraries were generated with the immunoSEQ hsTCRB Kit. The paper's processing steps were these. ImmunoSEQ Data Assistant and ImmunoSEQ Analyzer were used for data analysis, and V, D and J genes were assigned according to IMGT definitions. Clonality, which ranges from 0 to 1, was calculated by subtracting the normalized Shannon entropy of productive rearrangement frequencies from one. Only overrepresented clonotypes making up at least 0.05% of the repertoire of each patient were included in the public clonotype analysis. About a dozen age-matched healthy donor repertoires from immuneACCESS served as clonality controls. The source is immuneACCESS, and TCRdb retained only in-frame sequences with V and J called. Part of the clones is not carried over; for the studies checked, unresolved V genes explain less than half of this, and the remainder is unexplained. The V and J calls and clone size are taken from that table; D and trimming were inferred from the DNA. A total of roughly 220,000 clones appear in this sample, 60% to 80% of them only once. About 6.4% of the sample is held by the ten biggest clonotypes.

Reading the label with the study, this specimen's time point is: about a year on ibrutinib. For TCR beta library preparation, about 2 micrograms of genomic DNA were isolated from cryopreserved PBMCs. Longitudinal blood samples from CLL patients receiving ibrutinib monotherapy were subjected to high-throughput TCR beta sequencing. The patients were enrolled in a single-center, open-label phase 2 trial of ibrutinib monotherapy. The origin of this receptor is a human donor with chronic lymphocytic leukemia. The sample in question was PBMCs, obtained after 12 months of ibrutinib treatment.

The DNA reads as follows: TGCAGCGTTGAAGATTTTGGTCTTACTGGAAACACCATATATTTT. Its protein reads: CSVEDFGLTGNTIYF. Recombination linked TRBV29-1 to TRBJ1-3; the D gene identity is not certain. The CDR3, cysteine through phenylalanine, is 15 amino acids long. Just CDR3 DNA is preserved here, 45 bases in frame from base 1. The germline V gene yields SQVTM for CDR1 and ANQGSEA for CDR2. The V and J ends are trimmed by 0 bases and 2 bases, leaving 11 bases between them. Here the CDR3 is joined to the reference TRBV29-1 and TRBJ1-3 genes, and the full variable domain is: SAVISQKPSRDICQRGTSLTIQCQVDSQVTMMFWYRQQPGQSLTLIATANQGSEATYESGFVIDKFPISRPNLTFSTLTVSNMSPEDSSIYLCSVEDFGLTGNTIYFGEGSWLTVV.